The present entry profiles one T cell receptor (beta chain) with its context. This sample was included in a study of glioma-infiltrating T cells. V lost 6 bases, J lost 7 bases, and 16 bases lay in between. This CDR3 spans 13 amino acids. CDR1 and CDR2 from the germline V gene are SGHDN and FVKESK. TCR alpha and beta CDR3 regions were amplified from RNA using iRepertoire nested multiplex PCR. TCRdb redid the calling of the multiplex PCR reads with MiXCR, one entry per CDR3 protein. The sample holds about 380,000 distinct CDR3 sequences, around 45% seen once. Sequencing input: glioma tissue, nonneoplastic brain tissue, or PBMCs (not recorded which). This TCR was recovered from a human donor with low-grade glioma or glioblastoma, undergoing nonglioma brain surgery, or in good health (not recorded which). V is TRBV14 and J is TRBJ2-7, with D possibly TRBD1 on 5 matching bases. The CDR3 is CASRELGQGEQYF. In DNA form, the CDR3 reads TGTGCCAGCAGGGAGCTAGGGCAGGGAGAGCAGTACTTC.